This T cell receptor (beta chain) was retrieved from a study of CD4 T cells in lung cancer (dated by TCRdb to between 2018 and 2020). Looking at the study overall: The study screened blood T cells of NSCLC patients for responses to candidate mutation-encoded neoepitopes and isolated neoantigen-specific CD4+ T-cell clones and TCRs. Tumor and non-adjacent lung tissue were obtained from a handful of patients undergoing curative-intent resections for stage I-III non-small cell lung cancer. The patients who underwent resection had lung adenocarcinoma or squamous cell carcinoma, were aged 60 to 69 when blood was donated, and were mostly former smokers. Before blood donation, patients had received treatments including platinum chemotherapy, and some received nivolumab or pembrolizumab. The frequency of neoantigen-specific clonotypes in tumor resections, non-adjacent lung and cultured T-cell products was followed using TCRB deep sequencing. The research as a whole found: Rather than memory responses to the cancer, some blood-derived responses might reflect cross-reactivity or in vitro priming of naive T cells.

CDR1 and CDR2 are read off the germline V gene as SGHRS and YFSETQ. The CDR3, from cysteine to phenylalanine, totals 13 residues. Only CDR3 DNA remains: 39 bases, in frame from the first base. At the junction V is shortened by 0 bases and J by 4 bases, with 5 bases in between. Library creation used the immunoSEQ multiplex PCR assay. DNA was isolated using Qiagen DNeasy or QIAamp micro DNA kits, and TCRB was sequenced using the Adaptive Biotechnology human TCRB sequencing kit. An Illumina MiSeq was used to sequence the TCRB libraries. Per the original workflow: TCRB sequence data were analyzed using the kit provider's software, and tumor enrichment of clonotype templates was assessed with Fisher's exact test. TCRdb provides this immuneACCESS table in a form limited to in-frame rearrangements. Some clones are lacking; in checked studies, under half of them reflect an unresolved V gene, and why the rest are absent is not known. Clone size and V and J calls were adopted from that table, with D and trimming inferred from the DNA. The sample data list fewer than 6,000 clones, and around 69% of these were observed just once. Approximately 15% of the sample is in the top ten clones.

This clone was found once. The antigen it recognizes is unknown. There are no base qualities to consult, and no much larger clone falls within one base. This clonotype was obtained from a man between 60 and 70 years old with non-small cell lung cancer. In this chain, TRBV5-1 is recombined with TRBJ2-1, with a weak D call of TRBD2 (5 bases match). Material: lung tumor tissue. The DNA sequence is as follows: TGCGCCAGCAGCTTGGGAGGGTACAATGAGCAGTTCTTC. Translated, it gives CASSLGGYNEQFF.